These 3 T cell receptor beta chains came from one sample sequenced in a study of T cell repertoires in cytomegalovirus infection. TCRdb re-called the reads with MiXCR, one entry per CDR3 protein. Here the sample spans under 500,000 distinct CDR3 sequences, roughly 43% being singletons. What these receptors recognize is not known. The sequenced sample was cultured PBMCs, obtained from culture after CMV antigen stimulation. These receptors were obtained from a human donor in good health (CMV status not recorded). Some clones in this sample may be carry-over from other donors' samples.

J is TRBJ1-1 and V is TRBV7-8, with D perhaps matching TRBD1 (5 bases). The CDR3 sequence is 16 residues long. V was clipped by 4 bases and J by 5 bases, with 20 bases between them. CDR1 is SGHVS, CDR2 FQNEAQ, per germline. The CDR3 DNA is TGTGCCAGCAGCTCCCCGGGGCGGGGGGGGTGGACTGAAGCTTTCTTT. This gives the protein CASSSPGRGGWTEAFF. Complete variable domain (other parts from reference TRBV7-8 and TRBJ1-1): GAGVSQSPRYKVAKRGQDVALRCDPISGHVSLFWYQQALGQGPEFLTYFQNEAQLDKSGLPSDRFFAERPEGSVSTLKIQRTQQEDSAVYLCASSSPGRGGWTEAFFGQGTRLTVV.

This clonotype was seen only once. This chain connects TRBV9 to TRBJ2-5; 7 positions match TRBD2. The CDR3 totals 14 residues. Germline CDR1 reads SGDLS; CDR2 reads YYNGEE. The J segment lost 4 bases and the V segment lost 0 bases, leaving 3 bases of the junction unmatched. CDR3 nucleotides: TGTGCCAGCAGCGTAGATTCGGGGGGAGAGACCCAGTACTTC. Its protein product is CASSVDSGGETQYF.

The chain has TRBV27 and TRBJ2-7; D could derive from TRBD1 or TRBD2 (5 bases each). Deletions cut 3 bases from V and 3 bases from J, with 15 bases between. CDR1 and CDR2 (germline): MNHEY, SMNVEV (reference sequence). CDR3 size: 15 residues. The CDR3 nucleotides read TGTGCCAGCAGTTTCTCAAAAGGGGCGGGCTACGAGCAGTACTTC. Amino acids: CASSFSKGAGYEQYF.